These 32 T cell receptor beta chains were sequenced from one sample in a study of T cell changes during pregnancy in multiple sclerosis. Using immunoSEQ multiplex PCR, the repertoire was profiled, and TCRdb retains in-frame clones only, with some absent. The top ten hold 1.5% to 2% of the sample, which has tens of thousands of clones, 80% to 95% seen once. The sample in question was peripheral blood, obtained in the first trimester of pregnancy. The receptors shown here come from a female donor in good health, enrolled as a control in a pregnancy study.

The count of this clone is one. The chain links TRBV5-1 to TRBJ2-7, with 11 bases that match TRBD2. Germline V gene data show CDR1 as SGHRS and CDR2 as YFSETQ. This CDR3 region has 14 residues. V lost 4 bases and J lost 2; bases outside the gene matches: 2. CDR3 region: CASSKTSGTYEQYF. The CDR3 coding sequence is TGCGCCAGCAGCAAGACTAGCGGGACCTACGAGCAGTACTTC.

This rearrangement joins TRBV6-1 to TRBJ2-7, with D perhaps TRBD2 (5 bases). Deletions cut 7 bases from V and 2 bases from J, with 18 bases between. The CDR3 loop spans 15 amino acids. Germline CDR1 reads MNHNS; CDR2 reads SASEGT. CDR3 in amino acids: CASNHPPSGTYEQYF. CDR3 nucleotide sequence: TGTGCCAGCAACCACCCCCCCTCCGGGACCTACGAGCAGTACTTC.

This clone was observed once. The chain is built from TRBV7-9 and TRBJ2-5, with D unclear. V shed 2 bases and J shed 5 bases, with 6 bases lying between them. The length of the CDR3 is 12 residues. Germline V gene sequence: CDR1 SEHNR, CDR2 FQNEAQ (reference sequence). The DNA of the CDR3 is TGTGCCAGCAGCTTAACTCGGGAGACCCAGTACTTC. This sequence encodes CASSLTRETQYF.

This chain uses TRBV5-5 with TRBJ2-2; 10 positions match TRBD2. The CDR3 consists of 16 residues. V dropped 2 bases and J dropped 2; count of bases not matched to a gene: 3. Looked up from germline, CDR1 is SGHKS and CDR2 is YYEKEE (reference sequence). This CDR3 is CASSFGLAVNTGELFF. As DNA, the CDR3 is TGTGCCAGCAGCTTCGGACTAGCGGTAAACACCGGGGAGCTGTTTTTT.

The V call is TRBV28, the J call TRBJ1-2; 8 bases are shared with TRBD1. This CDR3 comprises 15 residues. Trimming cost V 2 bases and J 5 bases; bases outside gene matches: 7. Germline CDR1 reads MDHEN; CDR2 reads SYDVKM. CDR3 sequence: CASSLQGADLYGYTF. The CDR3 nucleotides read TGTGCCAGCAGTTTACAGGGGGCGGACTTATATGGCTACACCTTC.

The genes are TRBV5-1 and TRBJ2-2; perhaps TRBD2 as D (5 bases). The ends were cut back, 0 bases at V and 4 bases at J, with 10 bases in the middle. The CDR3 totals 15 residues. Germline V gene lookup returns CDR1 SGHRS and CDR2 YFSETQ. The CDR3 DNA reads TGCGCCAGCAGCTTGGAAGCGGAGTTCACCGGGGAGCTGTTTTTT. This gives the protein CASSLEAEFTGELFF. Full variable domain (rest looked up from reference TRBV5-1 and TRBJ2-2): KAGVTQTPRYLIKTRGQQVTLSCSPISGHRSVSWYQQTPGQGLQFLFEYFSETQRNKGNFPGRFSGRQFSNSRSEMNVSTLELGDSALYLCASSLEAEFTGELFFGEGSRLTVL.

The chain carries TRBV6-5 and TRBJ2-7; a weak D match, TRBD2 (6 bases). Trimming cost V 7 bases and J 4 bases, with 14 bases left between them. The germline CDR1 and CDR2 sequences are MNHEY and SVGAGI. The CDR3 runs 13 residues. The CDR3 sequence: CASTPGLPYEQYF. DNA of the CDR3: TGTGCCAGCACCCCGGGACTCCCATACGAGCAGTACTTC.

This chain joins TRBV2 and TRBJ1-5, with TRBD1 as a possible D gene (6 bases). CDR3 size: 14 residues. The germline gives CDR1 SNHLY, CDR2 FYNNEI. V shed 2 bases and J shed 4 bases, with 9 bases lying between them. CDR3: CASSEPGQNQPQHF. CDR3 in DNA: TGTGCCAGCAGTGAACCAGGACAGAATCAGCCCCAGCATTTT.

In DNA form, the CDR3 reads TGTGCCAGCAGAGAGAAAAGCGGGATGAATGAGCAGTTCTTC. The encoded protein is CASREKSGMNEQFF. The chain is built from TRBV2 and TRBJ2-1; 7 nucleotides agree with TRBD2. The length of the CDR3 is 14 residues. Germline V lookup: CDR1 SNHLY, CDR2 FYNNEI. The V segment lost 6 bases and the J segment 7 bases; nucleotides outside the gene matches: 9.

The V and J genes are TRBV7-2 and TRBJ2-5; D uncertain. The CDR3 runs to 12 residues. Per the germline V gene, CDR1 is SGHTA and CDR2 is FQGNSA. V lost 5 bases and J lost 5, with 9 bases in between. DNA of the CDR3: TGTGCCAGCAGCCTGCGTGTTGAGACCCAGTACTTC. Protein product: CASSLRVETQYF.

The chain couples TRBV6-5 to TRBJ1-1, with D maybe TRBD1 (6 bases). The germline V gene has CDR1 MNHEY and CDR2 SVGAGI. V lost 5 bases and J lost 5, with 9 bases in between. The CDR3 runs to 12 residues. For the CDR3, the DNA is TGTGCCAGCAGTCCCACAGGGACTGAAGCTTTCTTT. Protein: CASSPTGTEAFF.

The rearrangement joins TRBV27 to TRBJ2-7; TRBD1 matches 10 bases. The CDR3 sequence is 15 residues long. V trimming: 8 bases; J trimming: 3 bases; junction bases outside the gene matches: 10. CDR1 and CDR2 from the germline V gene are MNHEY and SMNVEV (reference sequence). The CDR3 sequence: CASARERDRGYEQYF. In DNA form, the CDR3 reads TGTGCCAGCGCCAGGGAACGGGACAGGGGCTACGAGCAGTACTTC.

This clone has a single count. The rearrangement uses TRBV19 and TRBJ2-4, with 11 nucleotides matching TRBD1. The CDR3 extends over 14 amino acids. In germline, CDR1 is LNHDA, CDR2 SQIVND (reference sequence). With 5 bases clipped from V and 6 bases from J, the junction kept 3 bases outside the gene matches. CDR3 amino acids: CASSGQGAGNIQYF. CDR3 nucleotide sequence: TGTGCCAGTAGTGGACAGGGGGCAGGAAACATTCAGTACTTC.

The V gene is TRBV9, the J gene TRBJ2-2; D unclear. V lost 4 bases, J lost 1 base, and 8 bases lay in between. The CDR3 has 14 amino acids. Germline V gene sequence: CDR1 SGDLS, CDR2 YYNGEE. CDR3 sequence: CASSPRLNTGELFF. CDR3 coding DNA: TGTGCCAGCAGCCCACGACTGAACACCGGGGAGCTGTTTTTT.

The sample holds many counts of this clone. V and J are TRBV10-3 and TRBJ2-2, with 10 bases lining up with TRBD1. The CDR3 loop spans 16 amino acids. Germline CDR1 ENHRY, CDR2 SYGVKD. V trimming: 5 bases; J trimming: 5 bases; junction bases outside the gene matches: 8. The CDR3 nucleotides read TGTGCCATCAGTCAGGGACAGGGGCCTACTACCGGGGAGCTGTTTTTT. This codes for CAISQGQGPTTGELFF.

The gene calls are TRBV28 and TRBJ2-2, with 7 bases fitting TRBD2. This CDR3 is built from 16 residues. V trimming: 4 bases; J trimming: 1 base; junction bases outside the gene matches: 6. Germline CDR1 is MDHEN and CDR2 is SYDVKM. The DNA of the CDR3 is TGTGCCAGCAGTTCTCTAGCGGAGCTGAACACCGGGGAGCTGTTTTTT. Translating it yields CASSSLAELNTGELFF.

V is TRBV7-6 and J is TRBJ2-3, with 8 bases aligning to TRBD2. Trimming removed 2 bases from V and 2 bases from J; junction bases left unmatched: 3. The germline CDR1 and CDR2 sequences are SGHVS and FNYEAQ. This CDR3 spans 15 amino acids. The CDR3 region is CASSLTSGDTDTQYF. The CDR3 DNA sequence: TGTGCCAGCAGCTTAACTAGCGGAGACACAGATACGCAGTATTTT.

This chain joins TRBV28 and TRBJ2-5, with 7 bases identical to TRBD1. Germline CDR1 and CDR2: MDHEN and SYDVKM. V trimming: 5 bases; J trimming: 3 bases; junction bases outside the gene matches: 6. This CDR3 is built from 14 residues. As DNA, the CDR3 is TGTGCCAGCAGTCGGACAGGACGGGAAGAGACCCAGTACTTC. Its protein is CASSRTGREETQYF.

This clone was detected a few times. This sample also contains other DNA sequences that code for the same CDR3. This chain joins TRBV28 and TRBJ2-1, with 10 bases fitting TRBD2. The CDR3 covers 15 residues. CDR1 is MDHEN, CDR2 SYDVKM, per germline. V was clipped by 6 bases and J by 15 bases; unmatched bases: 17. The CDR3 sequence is CASSFGRLLAGAPFF. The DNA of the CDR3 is TGTGCCAGCAGCTTCGGCCGGCTTCTAGCGGGAGCGCCGTTCTTC.

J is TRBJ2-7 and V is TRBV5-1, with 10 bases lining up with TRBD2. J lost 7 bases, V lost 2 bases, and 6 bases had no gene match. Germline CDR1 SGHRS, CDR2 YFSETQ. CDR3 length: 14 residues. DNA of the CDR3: TGCGCCAGCAGCTTACGGACTAGCGGTGGGGAGCAGTACTTC. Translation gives CASSLRTSGGEQYF.

The CDR3 DNA is TGTGCCAGCAGCCAATCCGGGACAGGGGCCCTGCTCTGGTATGAGCAGTACTTC. Its protein product is CASSQSGTGALLWYEQYF. The genes are TRBV16 and TRBJ2-7; 10 nucleotides agree with TRBD1. The CDR3 is 18 residues long. With 0 bases clipped from V and 7 bases from J, the junction kept 15 bases outside the gene matches. From germline, CDR1 is KGHSY and CDR2 FQNENV.

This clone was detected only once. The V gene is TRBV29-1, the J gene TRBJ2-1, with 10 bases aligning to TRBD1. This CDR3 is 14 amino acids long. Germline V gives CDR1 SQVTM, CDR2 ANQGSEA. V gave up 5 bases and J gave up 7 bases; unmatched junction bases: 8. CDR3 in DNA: TGCAGCGTTCGGGACAGGGGCAGACTAAATGAGCAGTTCTTC. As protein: CSVRDRGRLNEQFF.

The CDR3 sequence: CASSKSQVNTEAFF. DNA for the CDR3: TGTGCCAGCAGCAAATCACAGGTGAACACTGAAGCTTTCTTT. The chain uses TRBV4-2 and TRBJ1-1; possibly TRBD1 for D (5 bases). This CDR3 comprises 14 residues. Trimming removed 5 bases at V and 0 bases at J, with 10 bases between. Germline V gene data show CDR1 as LGHNA and CDR2 as YNFKEQ.

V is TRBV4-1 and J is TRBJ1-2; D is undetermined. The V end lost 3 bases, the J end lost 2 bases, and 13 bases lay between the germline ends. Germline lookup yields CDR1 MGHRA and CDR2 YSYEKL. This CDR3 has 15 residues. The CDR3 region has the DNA TGCGCCAGCAGCCAGACCGTGACGGGAAACTATGGCTACACCTTC. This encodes CASSQTVTGNYGYTF.

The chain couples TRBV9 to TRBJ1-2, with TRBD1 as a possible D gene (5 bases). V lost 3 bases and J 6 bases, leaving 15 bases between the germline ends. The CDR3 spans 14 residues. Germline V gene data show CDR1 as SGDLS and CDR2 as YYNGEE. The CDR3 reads CASSESGAVDGYTF. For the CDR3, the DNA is TGTGCCAGCAGCGAGTCTGGGGCGGTTGATGGCTACACCTTC.

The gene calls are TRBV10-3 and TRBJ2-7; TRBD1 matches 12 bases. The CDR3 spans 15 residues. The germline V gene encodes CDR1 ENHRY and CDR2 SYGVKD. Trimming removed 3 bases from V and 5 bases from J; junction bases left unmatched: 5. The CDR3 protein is CAISDPGQGADEQYF. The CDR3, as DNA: TGTGCCATCAGTGATCCGGGACAGGGGGCCGACGAGCAGTACTTC.

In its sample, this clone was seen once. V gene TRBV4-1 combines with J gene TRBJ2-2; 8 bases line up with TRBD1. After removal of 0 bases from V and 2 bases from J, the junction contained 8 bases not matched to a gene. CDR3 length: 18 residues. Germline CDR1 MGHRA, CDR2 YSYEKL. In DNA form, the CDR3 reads TGCGCCAGCAGCCAAGATGGGGACAGGTGGGCAAACACCGGGGAGCTGTTTTTT. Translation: CASSQDGDRWANTGELFF.

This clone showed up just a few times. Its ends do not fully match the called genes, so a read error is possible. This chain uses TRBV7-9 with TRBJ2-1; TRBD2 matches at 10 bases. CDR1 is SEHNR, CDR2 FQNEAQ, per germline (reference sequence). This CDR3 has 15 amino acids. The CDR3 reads CASSLAGESRNEQFF. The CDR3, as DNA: TGTGCCAGCAGCCTAGCGGGAGAAAGTCGCAATGAGCAGTTCTTC. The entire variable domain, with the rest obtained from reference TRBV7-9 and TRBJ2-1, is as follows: DTGVSQNPRHKITKRGQNVTFRCDPISEHNRLYWYRQTLGQGPEFLTYFQNEAQLEKSRLLSDRFSAERPKGSFSTLEIQRTEQGDSAMYLCASSLAGESRNEQFFGPGTRLTVL.

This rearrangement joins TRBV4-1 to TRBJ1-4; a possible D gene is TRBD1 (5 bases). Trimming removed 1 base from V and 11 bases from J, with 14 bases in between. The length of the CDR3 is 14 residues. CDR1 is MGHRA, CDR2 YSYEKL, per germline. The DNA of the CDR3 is TGCGCCAGCAGCCAAGGTGGACCGGAGGGGAAACTGTTTTTT. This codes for CASSQGGPEGKLFF.

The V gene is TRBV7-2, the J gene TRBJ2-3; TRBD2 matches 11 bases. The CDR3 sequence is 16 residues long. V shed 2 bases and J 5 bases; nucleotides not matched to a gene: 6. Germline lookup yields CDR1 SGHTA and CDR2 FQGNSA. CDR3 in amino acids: CASSLWGLAGGDTQYF. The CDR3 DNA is TGTGCCAGCAGCTTATGGGGGCTAGCGGGGGGAGATACGCAGTATTTT.

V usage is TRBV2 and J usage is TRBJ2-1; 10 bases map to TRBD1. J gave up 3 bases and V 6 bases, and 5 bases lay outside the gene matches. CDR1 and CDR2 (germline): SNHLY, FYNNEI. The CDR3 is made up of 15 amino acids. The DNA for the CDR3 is TGTGCCAGCAGCCAGGGACAGGGGATCTACAATGAGCAGTTCTTC. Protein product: CASSQGQGIYNEQFF.

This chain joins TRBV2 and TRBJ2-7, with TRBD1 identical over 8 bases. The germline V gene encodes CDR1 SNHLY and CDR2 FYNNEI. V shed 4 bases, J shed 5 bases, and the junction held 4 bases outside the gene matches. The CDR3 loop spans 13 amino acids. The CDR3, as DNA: TGTGCCAGCAGTGGTGGGACAGGCGACGAGCAGTACTTC. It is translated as CASSGGTGDEQYF.